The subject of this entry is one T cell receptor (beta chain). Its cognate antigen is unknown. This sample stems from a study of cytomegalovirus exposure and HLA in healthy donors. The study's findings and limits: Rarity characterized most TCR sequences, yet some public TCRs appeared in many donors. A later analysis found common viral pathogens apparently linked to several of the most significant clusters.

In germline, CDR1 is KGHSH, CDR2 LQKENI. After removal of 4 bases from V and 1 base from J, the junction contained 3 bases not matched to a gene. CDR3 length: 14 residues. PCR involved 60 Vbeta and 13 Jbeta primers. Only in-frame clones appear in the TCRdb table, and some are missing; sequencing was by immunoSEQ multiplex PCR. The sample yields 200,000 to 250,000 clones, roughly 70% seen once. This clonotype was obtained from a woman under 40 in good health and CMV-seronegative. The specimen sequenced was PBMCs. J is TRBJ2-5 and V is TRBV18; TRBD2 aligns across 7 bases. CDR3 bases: TGTGCCAGCTCACGACTAGCAAGCCAAGAGACCCAGTACTTC. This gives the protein CASSRLASQETQYF.